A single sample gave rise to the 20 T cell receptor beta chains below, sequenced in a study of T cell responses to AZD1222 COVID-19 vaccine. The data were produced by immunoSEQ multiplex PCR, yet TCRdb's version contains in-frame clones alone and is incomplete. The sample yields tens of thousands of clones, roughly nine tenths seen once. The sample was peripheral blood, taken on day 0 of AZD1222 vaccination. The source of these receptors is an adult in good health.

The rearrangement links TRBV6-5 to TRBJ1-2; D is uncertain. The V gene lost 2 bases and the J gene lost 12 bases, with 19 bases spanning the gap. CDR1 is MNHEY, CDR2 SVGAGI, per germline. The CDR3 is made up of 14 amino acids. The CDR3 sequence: CASSYRIYSGSDTF. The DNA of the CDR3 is TGTGCCAGCAGTTACCGCATCTATAGCGGATCGGACACCTTC.

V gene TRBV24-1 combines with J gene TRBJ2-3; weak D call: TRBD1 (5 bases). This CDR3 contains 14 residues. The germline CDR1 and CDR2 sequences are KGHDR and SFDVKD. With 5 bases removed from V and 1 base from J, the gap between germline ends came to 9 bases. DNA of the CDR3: TGTGCCACCAGTGGTGTACAGGGCACAGATACGCAGTATTTT. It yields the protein CATSGVQGTDTQYF.

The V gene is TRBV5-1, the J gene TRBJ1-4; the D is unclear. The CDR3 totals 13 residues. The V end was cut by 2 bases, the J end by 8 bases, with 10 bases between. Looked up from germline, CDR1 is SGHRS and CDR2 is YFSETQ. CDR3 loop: CASSFDSPEKLFF. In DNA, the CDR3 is TGCGCCAGCAGCTTCGACTCGCCCGAAAAACTGTTTTTT.

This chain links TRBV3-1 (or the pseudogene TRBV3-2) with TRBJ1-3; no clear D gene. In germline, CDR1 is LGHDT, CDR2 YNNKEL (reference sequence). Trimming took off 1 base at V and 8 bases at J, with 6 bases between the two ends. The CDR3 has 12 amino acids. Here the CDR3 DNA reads TGTGCCAGCAGCCAAGGTCGGGACACCATATATTTT. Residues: CASSQGRDTIYF.

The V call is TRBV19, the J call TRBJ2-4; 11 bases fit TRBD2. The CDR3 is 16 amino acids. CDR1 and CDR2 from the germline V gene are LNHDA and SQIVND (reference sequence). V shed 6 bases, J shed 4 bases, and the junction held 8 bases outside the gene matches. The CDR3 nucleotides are TGTGCCAGTAGCATAACTAGCGGGGGACAAAAAAACATTCAGTACTTC. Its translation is CASSITSGGQKNIQYF.

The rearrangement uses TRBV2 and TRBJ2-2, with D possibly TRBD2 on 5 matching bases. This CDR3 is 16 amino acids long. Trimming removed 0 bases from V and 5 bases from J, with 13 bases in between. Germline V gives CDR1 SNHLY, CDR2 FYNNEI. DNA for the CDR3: TGTGCCAGCAGTGAAGCAGTAGTCCGGGGAACCGGGGAGCTGTTTTTT. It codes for CASSEAVVRGTGELFF.

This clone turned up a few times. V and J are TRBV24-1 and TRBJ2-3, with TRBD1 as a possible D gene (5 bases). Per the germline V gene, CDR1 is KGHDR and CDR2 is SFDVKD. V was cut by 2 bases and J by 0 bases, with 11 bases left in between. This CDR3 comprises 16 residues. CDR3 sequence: CATSDSGLSSTDTQYF. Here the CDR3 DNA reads TGTGCCACCAGTGATTCAGGGCTTTCTAGCACAGATACGCAGTATTTT.

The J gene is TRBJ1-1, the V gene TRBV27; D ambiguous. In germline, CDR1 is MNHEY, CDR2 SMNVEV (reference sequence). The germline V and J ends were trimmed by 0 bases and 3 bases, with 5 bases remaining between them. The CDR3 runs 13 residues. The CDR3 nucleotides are TGTGCCAGCAGTTTATCGAGCGACACTGAAGCTTTCTTT. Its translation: CASSLSSDTEAFF.

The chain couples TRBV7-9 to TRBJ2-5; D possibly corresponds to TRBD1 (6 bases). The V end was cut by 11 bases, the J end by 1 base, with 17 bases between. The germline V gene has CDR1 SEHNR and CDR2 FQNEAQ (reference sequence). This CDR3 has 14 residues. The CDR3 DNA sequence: TGTGCCGGTGGAGAACGGACAGCCCAAGAGACCCAGTACTTC. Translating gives CAGGERTAQETQYF.

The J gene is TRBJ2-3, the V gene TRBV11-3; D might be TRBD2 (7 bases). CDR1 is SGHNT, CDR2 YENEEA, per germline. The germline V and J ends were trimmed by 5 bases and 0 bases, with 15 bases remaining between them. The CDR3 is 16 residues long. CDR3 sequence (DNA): TGTGCCAGCAGCCGCTTTCGGGGGGCTAGCACAGATACGCAGTATTTT. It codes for CASSRFRGASTDTQYF.

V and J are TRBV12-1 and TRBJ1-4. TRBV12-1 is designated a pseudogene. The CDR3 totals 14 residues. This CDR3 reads CASRHRSMCEKLFF. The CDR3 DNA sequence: TGTGCCAGCAGGCATAGGAGTATGTGTGAAAAACTGTTTTTT.

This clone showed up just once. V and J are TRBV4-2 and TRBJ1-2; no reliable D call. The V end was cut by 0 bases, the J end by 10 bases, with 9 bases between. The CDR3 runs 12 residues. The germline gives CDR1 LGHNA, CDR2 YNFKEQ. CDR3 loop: CASSQDDVDYTF. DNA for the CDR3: TGTGCCAGCAGCCAAGATGATGTGGACTACACCTTC.

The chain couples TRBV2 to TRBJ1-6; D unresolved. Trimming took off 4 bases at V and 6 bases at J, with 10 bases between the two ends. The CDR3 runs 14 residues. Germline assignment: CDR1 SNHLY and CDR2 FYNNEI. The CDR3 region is CASSGAAVNSPLHF. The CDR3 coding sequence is TGTGCCAGCAGTGGGGCGGCCGTTAATTCACCCCTCCACTTT. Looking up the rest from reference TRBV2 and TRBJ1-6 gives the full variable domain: EPEVTQTPSHQVTQMGQEVILRCVPISNHLYFYWYRQILGQKVEFLVSFYNNEISEKSEIFDDQFSVERPDGSNFTLKIRSTKLEDSAMYFCASSGAAVNSPLHFGNGTRLTVT.

CDR3 amino acids: CASSLGALAGFTDTQYF. In DNA form, the CDR3 reads TGTGCCAGCAGCTTAGGGGCCCTAGCGGGATTCACAGATACGCAGTATTTT. The chain combines TRBV7-6 with TRBJ2-3; 9 bases line up with TRBD2. The CDR3 spans 17 residues. Germline trimming cut 1 base from V and 2 bases from J; bases unmatched to any gene: 7. Germline V CDR1 and CDR2: SGHVS, FNYEAQ.

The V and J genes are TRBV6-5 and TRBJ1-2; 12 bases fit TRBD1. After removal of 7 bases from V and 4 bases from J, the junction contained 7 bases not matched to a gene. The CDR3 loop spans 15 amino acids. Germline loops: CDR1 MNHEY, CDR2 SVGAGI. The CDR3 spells CASILGQGATYGYTF. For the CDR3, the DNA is TGTGCCAGCATCCTGGGACAGGGGGCGACCTATGGCTACACCTTC.

The CDR3 spells CASSFTGPNTGELFF. CDR3 in DNA: TGTGCCAGCAGCTTTACAGGGCCGAACACCGGGGAGCTGTTTTTT. The rearrangement joins TRBV7-3 to TRBJ2-2; a weak D match, TRBD1 (6 bases). The CDR3 is made up of 15 amino acids. With 3 bases removed from V and 0 bases from J, the gap between germline ends came to 8 bases. Germline assignment: CDR1 SGHTA and CDR2 FQGTGA. Using reference TRBV7-3 and TRBJ2-2 for the parts outside the CDR3, the full variable domain is GAGVSQTPSNKVTEKGKYVELRCDPISGHTALYWYRQSLGQGPEFLIYFQGTGAADDSGLPNDRFFAVRPEGSVSTLKIQRTERGDSAVYLCASSFTGPNTGELFFGEGSRLTVL.

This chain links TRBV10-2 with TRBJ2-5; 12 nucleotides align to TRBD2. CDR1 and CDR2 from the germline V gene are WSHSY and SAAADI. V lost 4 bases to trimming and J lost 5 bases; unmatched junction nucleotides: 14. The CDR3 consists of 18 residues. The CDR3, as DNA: TGCGCCAGCAGTGCAAGGTGGGGGCTAGCGGGAGGGGAGGAGACCCAGTACTTC. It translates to CASSARWGLAGGEETQYF.

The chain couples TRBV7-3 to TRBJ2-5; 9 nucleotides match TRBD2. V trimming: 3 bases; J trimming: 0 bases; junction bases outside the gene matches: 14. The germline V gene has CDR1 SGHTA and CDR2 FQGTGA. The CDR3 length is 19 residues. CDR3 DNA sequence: TGTGCCAGCAGCTTCTACAGGGACGCAACTAGCGGGCACCAAGAGACCCAGTACTTC. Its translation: CASSFYRDATSGHQETQYF.

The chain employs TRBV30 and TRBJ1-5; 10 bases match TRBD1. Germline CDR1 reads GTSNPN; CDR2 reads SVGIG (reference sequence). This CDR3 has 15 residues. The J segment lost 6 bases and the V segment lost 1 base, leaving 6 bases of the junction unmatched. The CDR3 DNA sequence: TGTGCCTGGAGTGGCGACGACAGGGGGCTTCAGCCCCAGCATTTT. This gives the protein CAWSGDDRGLQPQHF.

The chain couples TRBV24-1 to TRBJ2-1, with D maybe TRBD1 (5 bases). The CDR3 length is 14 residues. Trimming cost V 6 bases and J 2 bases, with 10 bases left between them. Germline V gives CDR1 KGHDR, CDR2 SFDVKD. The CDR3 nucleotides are TGTGCCACCAGTTCGGCCAGGGCCTACAATGAGCAGTTCTTC. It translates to CATSSARAYNEQFF.